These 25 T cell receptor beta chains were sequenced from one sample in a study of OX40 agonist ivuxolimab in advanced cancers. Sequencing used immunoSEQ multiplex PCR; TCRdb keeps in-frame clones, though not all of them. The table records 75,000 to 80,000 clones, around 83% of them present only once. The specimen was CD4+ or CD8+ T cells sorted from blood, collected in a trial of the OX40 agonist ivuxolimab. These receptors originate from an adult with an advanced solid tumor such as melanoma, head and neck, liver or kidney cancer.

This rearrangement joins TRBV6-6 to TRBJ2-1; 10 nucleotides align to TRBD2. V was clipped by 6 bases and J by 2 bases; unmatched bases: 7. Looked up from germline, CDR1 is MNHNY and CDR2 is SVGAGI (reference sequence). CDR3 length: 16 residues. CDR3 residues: CASRTQLAGTYNEQFF. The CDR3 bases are TGTGCCAGCAGGACCCAACTAGCGGGAACCTACAATGAGCAGTTCTTC.

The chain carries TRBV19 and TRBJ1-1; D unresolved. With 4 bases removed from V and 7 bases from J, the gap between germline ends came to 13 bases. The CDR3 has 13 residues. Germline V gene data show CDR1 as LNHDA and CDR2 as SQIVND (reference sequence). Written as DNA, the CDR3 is TGTGCCAGTAGTACGTACCGGGAGGGTGAAGCTTTCTTT. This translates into CASSTYREGEAFF.

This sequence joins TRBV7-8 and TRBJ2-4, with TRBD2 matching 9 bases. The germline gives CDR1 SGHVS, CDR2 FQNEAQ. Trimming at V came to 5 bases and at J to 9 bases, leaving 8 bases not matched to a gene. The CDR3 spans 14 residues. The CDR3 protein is CASSEGLASSIQYF. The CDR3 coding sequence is TGTGCCAGCAGCGAGGGACTAGCTTCGAGCATTCAGTACTTC. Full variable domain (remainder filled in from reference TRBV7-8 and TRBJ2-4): GAGVSQSPRYKVAKRGQDVALRCDPISGHVSLFWYQQALGQGPEFLTYFQNEAQLDKSGLPSDRFFAERPEGSVSTLKIQRTQQEDSAVYLCASSEGLASSIQYFGAGTRLSVL.

CDR3 DNA sequence: TGTGCCAGCAGCACGGGACAGCAAGAGACCCAGTACTTC. Encoded protein: CASSTGQQETQYF. V is TRBV7-9 and J is TRBJ2-5, with TRBD1 matching over 7 bases. Germline V gene data show CDR1 as SEHNR and CDR2 as FQNEAQ (reference sequence). This CDR3 is built from 13 residues. V was clipped by 5 bases and J by 2 bases; unmatched bases: 2.

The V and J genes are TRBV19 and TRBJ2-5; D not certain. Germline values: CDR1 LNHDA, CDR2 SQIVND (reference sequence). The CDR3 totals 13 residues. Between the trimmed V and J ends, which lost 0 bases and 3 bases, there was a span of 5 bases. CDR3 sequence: CASSIDTEETQYF. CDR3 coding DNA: TGTGCCAGTAGTATAGACACAGAAGAGACCCAGTACTTC.

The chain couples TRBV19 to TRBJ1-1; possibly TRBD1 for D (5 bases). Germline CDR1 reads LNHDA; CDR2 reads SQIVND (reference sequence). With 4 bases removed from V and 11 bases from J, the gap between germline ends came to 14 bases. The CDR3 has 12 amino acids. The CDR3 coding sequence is TGTGCCAGTAGTACGGAGGGGCGCGAGGCTTTCTTT. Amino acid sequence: CASSTEGREAFF.

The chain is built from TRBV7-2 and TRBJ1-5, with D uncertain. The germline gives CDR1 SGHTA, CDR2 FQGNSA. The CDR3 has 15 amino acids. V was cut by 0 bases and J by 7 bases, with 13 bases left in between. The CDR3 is CASSLAEGMGQPQHF. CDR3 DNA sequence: TGTGCCAGCAGCTTAGCGGAGGGCATGGGGCAGCCCCAGCATTTT.

CDR3 region: CASSQRRGGGDTEAFF. CDR3 bases: TGTGCCAGTAGCCAGAGGAGGGGCGGAGGGGACACTGAAGCTTTCTTT. The rearrangement links TRBV19 to TRBJ1-1, with D tentatively TRBD1 (5 bases). V was cut by 6 bases and J by 3 bases, with 20 bases left in between. CDR1 is LNHDA, CDR2 SQIVND, per germline (reference sequence). This CDR3 region has 16 residues.

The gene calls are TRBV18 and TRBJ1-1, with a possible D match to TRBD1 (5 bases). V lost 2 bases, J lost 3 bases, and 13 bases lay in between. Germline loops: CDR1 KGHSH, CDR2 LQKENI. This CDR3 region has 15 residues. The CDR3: CASSPSAGWDTEAFF. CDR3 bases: TGTGCCAGCTCACCATCGGCAGGGTGGGACACTGAAGCTTTCTTT.

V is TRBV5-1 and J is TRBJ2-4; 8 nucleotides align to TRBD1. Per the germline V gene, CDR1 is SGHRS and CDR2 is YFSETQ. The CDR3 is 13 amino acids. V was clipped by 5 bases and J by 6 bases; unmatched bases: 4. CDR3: CASSDRGGNIQYF. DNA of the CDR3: TGCGCCAGCAGTGACAGGGGTGGAAACATTCAGTACTTC.

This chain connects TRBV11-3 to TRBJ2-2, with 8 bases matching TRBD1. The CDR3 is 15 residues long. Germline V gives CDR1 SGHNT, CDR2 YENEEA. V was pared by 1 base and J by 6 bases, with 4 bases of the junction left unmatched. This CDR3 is CASSLAGQGAGELFF. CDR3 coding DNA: TGTGCCAGCAGCTTAGCCGGACAGGGCGCCGGGGAGCTGTTTTTT.

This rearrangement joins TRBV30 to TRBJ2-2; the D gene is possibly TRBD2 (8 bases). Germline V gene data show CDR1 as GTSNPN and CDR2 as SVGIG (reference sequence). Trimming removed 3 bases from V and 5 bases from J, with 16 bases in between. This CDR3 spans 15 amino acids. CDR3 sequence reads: CAWSRGGTVTGELFF. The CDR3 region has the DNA TGTGCCTGGAGCCGGGGGGGGACAGTGACCGGGGAGCTGTTTTTT.

DNA of the CDR3: TGTGCCAGCAGTAGGGAACTTAATCAGCCCCAGCATTTT. Protein sequence: CASSRELNQPQHF. The gene calls are TRBV6-6 and TRBJ1-5; D remains ambiguous. V lost 5 bases, J lost 4 bases, and 9 bases lay in between. This CDR3 is built from 13 residues. Germline values: CDR1 MNHNY, CDR2 SVGAGI (reference sequence).

The CDR3 DNA is TGTGCCAGCAGCTTGGAGTGGACTTCTTCACCCCTCCACTTT. This sequence encodes CASSLEWTSSPLHF. The gene calls are TRBV5-5 and TRBJ1-6; D not resolved. CDR1 and CDR2 from the germline V gene are SGHKS and YYEKEE (reference sequence). This CDR3 comprises 14 residues. The V and J ends lost 0 bases and 9 bases respectively, with 10 bases between them.

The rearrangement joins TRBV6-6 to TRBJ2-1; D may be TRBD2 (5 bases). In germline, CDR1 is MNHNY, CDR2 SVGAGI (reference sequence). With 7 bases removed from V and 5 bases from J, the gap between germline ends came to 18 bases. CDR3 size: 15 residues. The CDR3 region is CASTGVLGLNNEQFF. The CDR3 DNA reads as TGTGCCAGCACCGGAGTACTAGGTCTCAACAATGAGCAGTTCTTC.

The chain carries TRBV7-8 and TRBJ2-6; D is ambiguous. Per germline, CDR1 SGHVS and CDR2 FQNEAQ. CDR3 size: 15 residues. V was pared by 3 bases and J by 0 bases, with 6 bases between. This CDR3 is CASSLRPSGANVLTF. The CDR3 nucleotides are TGTGCCAGCAGCTTGCGCCCCTCTGGGGCCAACGTCCTGACTTTC.

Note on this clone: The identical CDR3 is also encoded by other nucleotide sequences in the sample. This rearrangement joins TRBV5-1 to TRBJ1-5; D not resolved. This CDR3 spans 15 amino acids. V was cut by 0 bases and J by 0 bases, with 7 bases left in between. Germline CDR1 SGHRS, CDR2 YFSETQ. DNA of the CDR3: TGCGCCAGCAGCTTGGTTGGGGATAGCAATCAGCCCCAGCATTTT. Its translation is CASSLVGDSNQPQHF.

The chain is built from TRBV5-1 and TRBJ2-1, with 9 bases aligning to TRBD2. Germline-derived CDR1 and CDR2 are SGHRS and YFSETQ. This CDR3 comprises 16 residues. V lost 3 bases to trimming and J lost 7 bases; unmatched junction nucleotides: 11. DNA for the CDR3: TGCGCCAGCAGCTACGGTGGCGGGGGGGCGAGGAATGAGCAGTTCTTC. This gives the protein CASSYGGGGARNEQFF.

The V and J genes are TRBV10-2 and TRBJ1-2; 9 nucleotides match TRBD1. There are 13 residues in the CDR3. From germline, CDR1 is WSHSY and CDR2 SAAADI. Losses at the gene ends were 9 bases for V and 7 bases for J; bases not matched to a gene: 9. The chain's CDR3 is CASNPQGASGYTF. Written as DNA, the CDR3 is TGCGCCAGTAATCCACAGGGGGCCTCTGGCTACACCTTC.

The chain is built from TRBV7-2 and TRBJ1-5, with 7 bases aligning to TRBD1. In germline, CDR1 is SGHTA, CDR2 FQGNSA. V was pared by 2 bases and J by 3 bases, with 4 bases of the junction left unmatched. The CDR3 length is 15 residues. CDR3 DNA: TGTGCCAGCAGCTTACAGGGACAGAACAATCAGCCCCAGCATTTT. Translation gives CASSLQGQNNQPQHF.

CDR3: CASSFQKNTEAFF. For the CDR3, the DNA is TGTGCCAGCAGCTTCCAGAAGAACACTGAAGCTTTCTTT. This chain uses TRBV7-2 with TRBJ1-1; no reliable D call. Trimming shortened V by 3 bases and J by 1 base, and 6 bases separated the two germline ends. Germline-derived CDR1 and CDR2 are SGHTA and FQGNSA. The CDR3 loop spans 13 amino acids. Drawing the rest from reference TRBV7-2 and TRBJ1-1, the complete variable domain is GAGVSQSPSNKVTEKGKDVELRCDPISGHTALYWYRQSLGQGLEFLIYFQGNSAPDKSGLPSDRFSAERTGGSVSTLTIQRTQQEDSAVYLCASSFQKNTEAFFGQGTRLTVV.

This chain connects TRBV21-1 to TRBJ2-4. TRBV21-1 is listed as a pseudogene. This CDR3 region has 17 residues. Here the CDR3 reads CASSKASRAGDKNIQYF. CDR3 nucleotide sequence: TGTGCCAGCAGCAAAGCCTCCAGGGCGGGTGACAAAAACATTCAGTACTTC.

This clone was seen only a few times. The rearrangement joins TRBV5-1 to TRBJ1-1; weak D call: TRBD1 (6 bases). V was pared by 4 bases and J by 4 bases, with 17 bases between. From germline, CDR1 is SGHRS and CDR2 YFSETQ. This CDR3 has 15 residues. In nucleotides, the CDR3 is TGCGCCAGCAGCACGGGACACGGAGGTTCCACTGAAGCTTTCTTT. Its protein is CASSTGHGGSTEAFF. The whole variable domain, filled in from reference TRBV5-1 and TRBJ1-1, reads KAGVTQTPRYLIKTRGQQVTLSCSPISGHRSVSWYQQTPGQGLQFLFEYFSETQRNKGNFPGRFSGRQFSNSRSEMNVSTLELGDSALYLCASSTGHGGSTEAFFGQGTRLTVV.

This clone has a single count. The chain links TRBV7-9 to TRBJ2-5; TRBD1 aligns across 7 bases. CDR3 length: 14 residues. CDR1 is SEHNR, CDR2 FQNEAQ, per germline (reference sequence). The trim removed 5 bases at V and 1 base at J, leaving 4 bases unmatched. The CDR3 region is CASSIRGSQETQYF. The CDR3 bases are TGTGCCAGCAGCATCAGGGGGAGCCAAGAGACCCAGTACTTC.

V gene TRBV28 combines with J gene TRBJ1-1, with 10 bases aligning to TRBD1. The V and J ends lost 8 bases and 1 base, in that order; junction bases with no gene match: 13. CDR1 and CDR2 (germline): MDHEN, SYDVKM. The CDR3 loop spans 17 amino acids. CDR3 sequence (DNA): TGTGCCAGCCGGCGGCTATGGGACAGGGGCGGGAACACTGAAGCTTTCTTT. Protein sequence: CASRRLWDRGGNTEAFF.